This TCR beta chain was sequenced during a study of CD8+CD57+ T cells in acquired aplastic anemia. General study results and limits: It was found that twenty-nine CD8+ CDR3 sequences were shared between patients and controls.

Profiling that covered TCR beta VDJ and CDR3 relied on genomic DNA as its template. Each CDR3 protein is one row after TCRdb ran MiXCR on the reads. The sample carries 200,000 to 300,000 distinct CDR3 sequences, roughly 80% recorded once. Those patients picked for sequencing had displayed CD8+CD57+ cell expansion on flow cytometry. Every patient was diagnosed with severe acquired aplastic anemia. This clonotype was seen only once. Its antigen remains unknown. Germline CDR1 is SEHNR and CDR2 is FQNEAQ (reference sequence). The CDR3 extends over 18 amino acids. The ends were cut back, 3 bases at V and 3 bases at J, with 24 bases in the middle.

The V gene is TRBV7-9, the J gene TRBJ2-7, with D uncertain. The sequencing sample was made of sorted CD4+, CD8+, or CD8+CD57+ T cells (not recorded which) from PBMCs. The TCR originated in a human donor with aplastic anemia. The CDR3 spells CASSLHAERSAPYYEQYV. The CDR3 nucleotides are TGTGCCAGCAGCTTGCATGCGGAAAGGTCCGCCCCTTACTACGAGCAGTACGTC.